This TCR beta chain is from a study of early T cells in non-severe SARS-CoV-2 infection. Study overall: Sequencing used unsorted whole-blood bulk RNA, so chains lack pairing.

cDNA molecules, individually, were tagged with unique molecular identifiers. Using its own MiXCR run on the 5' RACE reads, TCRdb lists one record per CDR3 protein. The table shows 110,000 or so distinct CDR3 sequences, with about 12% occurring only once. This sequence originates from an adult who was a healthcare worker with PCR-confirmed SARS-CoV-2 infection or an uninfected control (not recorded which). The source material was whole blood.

The CDR3 coding sequence is TGCAGTGCCGAATCCGGACTAGTGGGTTACAATGAGCAGTTCTTC. This sequence encodes CSAESGLVGYNEQFF. The chain combines TRBV20-1 with TRBJ2-1; 7 bases align to TRBD2. The ends lost 6 bases at V and 4 bases at J; junction bases unmatched: 12. CDR1 is DFQATT, CDR2 SNEGSKA, per germline (reference sequence). The CDR3 totals 15 residues.